The T cell receptor beta chain described here comes from a study of blood T cell repertoires in COVID-19. The protocol was immunoSEQ multiplex PCR, while the TCRdb copy is restricted to in-frame clones and leaves out a portion. This table holds about 210,000 clones, roughly 81% found once. This receptor was taken from a woman aged 45-60 years with active or convalescent COVID-19. Sequencing was done on a sample of peripheral blood.

The DNA of the CDR3 is TGTGCCAGCAGCTCGGGACTCGCCTGGGGGGAGCAGTTCTTC. Its translation is CASSSGLAWGEQFF. The V and J genes are TRBV7-2 and TRBJ2-1; maybe TRBD2 (6 bases). With 4 bases removed from V and 10 bases from J, the gap between germline ends came to 17 bases. The germline V gene encodes CDR1 SGHTA and CDR2 FQGNSA. The CDR3 consists of 14 residues.